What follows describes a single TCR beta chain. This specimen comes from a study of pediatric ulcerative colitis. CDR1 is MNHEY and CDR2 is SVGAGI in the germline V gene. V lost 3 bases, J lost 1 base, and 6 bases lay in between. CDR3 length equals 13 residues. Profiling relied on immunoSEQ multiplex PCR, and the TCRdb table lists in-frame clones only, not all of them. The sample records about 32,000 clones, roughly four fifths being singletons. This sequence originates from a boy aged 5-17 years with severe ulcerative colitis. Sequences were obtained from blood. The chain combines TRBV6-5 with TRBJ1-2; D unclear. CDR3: CASSYVSNYGYTF. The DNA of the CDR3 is TGTGCCAGCAGTTATGTCAGTAACTATGGCTACACCTTC.